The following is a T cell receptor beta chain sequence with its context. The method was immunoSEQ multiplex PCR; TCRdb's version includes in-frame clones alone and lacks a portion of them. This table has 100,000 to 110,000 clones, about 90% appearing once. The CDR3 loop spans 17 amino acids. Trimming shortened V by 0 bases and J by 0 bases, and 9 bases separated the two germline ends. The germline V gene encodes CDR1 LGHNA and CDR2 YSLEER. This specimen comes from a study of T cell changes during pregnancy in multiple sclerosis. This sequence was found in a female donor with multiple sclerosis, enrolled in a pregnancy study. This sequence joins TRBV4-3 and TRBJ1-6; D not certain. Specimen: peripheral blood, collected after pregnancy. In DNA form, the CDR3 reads TGCGCCAGCAGCCAAGAGAGCGTGAGCTCCTATAATTCACCCCTCCACTTT. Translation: CASSQESVSSYNSPLHF.